This T cell receptor beta chain comes out of a study of blood T cell repertoires in COVID-19. About the study: COVID-19 samples, acute and convalescent, were from the United States, Italy and Spain. T cells, B-cell-depleted T cells, or PBMCs provided the cDNA or gDNA that served as material.

Source study methods: Cell counts per sample came from amplifying reference gene primers. The assay was immunoSEQ multiplex PCR, and TCRdb's table has in-frame clones only and misses some. D and trimming come from the DNA, and the V and J calls and clone size come from that table. Of about 320,000 clones in the sample, 85% were seen once. This CDR3 region has 14 residues. Trimming cost V 0 bases and J 6 bases; bases outside gene matches: 4. The germline CDR1 and CDR2 sequences are SGHRS and YFSETQ. This rearrangement joins TRBV5-1 to TRBJ2-7; 9 bases are a match to TRBD1. The sequenced material came from peripheral blood. The TCR originated in a human donor in a cohort sampled during active COVID-19. Here the CDR3 reads CASSLEDRGVEQYF. Written as DNA, the CDR3 is TGCGCCAGCAGCTTGGAGGACAGGGGAGTCGAGCAGTACTTC.